The T cell receptor beta chain under discussion was sequenced for a study of CD8+ T cells in alopecia areata. Stated treatment: oral pan-JAK inhibitor, 5-10 mg twice daily. cDNA prepared by RNA extraction and subsequent reverse transcription served as the template for sequencing. Assay used: immunoSEQ multiplex PCR; TCRdb lists only in-frame clones, some missing. The table lists 150,000 to 200,000 clones, roughly 46% of them singletons. The CDR3 has 14 residues. Germline V lookup: CDR1 SGHDT, CDR2 YYEEEE. V was pared by 4 bases and J by 7 bases, with 15 bases between. Material: CD8+ T cells sorted from blood, obtained between weeks 51 and 52, from a patient treated with tofacitinib. This chain uses TRBV5-6 with TRBJ1-5; D gene uncertain. This sequence originates from a human donor with alopecia areata. The CDR3 protein is CASSHWEGRQPQHF. The CDR3 nucleotides read TGTGCCAGCAGCCATTGGGAGGGCCGGCAGCCCCAGCATTTT.